The 16 T cell receptor beta chains in this list originate from one sample, sequenced in a study of T cell clonotyping in hematopoietic cell transplantation. The assay was immunoSEQ multiplex PCR, and TCRdb's table has in-frame clones only and misses some. The sample lists some 11,000 clones; 46% were seen once. The sequences come from PBMCs, collected 30 days after allogeneic stem cell transplant. These receptor sequences come from a male patient aged 45-60 years who had an allogeneic stem cell transplant from an unrelated donor, so the T cells may come from the graft donor. Some clones in this sample may be carry-over from other donors' samples.

This chain links TRBV30 with TRBJ2-7, with TRBD1 identical over 9 bases. From germline, CDR1 is GTSNPN and CDR2 SVGIG (reference sequence). CDR3 length: 14 residues. J gave up 0 bases and V 3 bases, and 3 bases lay outside the gene matches. The CDR3 sequence: CAWRGTGRSYEQYF. CDR3 DNA: TGTGCCTGGAGGGGGACAGGGCGCTCCTACGAGCAGTACTTC.

The rearrangement links TRBV30 to TRBJ1-5; D perhaps matches TRBD1 (6 bases). Between the trimmed V and J ends, which lost 5 bases and 7 bases, there was a span of 15 bases. This CDR3 has 13 amino acids. Germline V lookup: CDR1 GTSNPN, CDR2 SVGIG (reference sequence). DNA of the CDR3: TGTGCCTGGTCAATACAGGGAAAACAGCCCCAGCATTTT. This encodes CAWSIQGKQPQHF.

This clone turned up a few times. The rearrangement uses TRBV30 and TRBJ1-5; 9 positions agree with TRBD1. The CDR3 runs to 15 residues. Germline values: CDR1 GTSNPN, CDR2 SVGIG (reference sequence). The trim removed 4 bases at V and 6 bases at J, leaving 10 bases unmatched. This CDR3 reads CAWTPGQGLSQPQHF. DNA of the CDR3: TGTGCCTGGACCCCGGGACAGGGACTGTCTCAGCCCCAGCATTTT.

V and J are TRBV5-1 and TRBJ1-1; D uncertain. Germline V gene lookup returns CDR1 SGHRS and CDR2 YFSETQ. The CDR3 contains 16 residues. V shed 0 bases and J shed 6 bases, with 18 bases lying between them. DNA of the CDR3: TGCGCCAGCAGCTTGGCAACCTCGGAGGGCCCAGCTGAAGCTTTCTTT. It specifies CASSLATSEGPAEAFF.

The chain carries TRBV28 and TRBJ2-7; 8 bases agree with TRBD1. V shed 6 bases and J 5 bases; nucleotides not matched to a gene: 15. CDR3 length equals 16 residues. CDR1 is MDHEN and CDR2 is SYDVKM in the germline V gene. The CDR3 sequence: CASRLELGTGYHEQYF. For the CDR3, the DNA is TGTGCCAGCAGGCTAGAGCTCGGGACAGGCTACCACGAGCAGTACTTC.

This clone was picked up a small number of times. This sequence joins TRBV5-1 and TRBJ2-7; TRBD2 might be the D (5 bases). The CDR3 length is 14 residues. V was shortened by 2 bases and J by 2 bases, with 11 bases between the two germline ends. CDR1 is SGHRS, CDR2 YFSETQ, per germline. The CDR3 DNA is TGCGCCAGCAGCTTAGAGGACGGGACCTACGAGCAGTACTTC. Translated, it gives CASSLEDGTYEQYF.

The sample holds a few counts of this clone. The rearrangement joins TRBV15 to TRBJ1-5, with D maybe TRBD1 (5 bases). The ends were cut back, 5 bases at V and 1 base at J, with 12 bases in the middle. Germline CDR1 LNHNV, CDR2 YYDKDF (reference sequence). This CDR3 has 15 residues. The CDR3 DNA follows: TGTGCCACCAGCTGGGGGGTGGGAAGCAATCAGCCCCAGCATTTT. It yields the protein CATSWGVGSNQPQHF.

The chain is built from TRBV9 and TRBJ2-7, with D possibly matching TRBD2 (6 bases). Looked up from germline, CDR1 is SGDLS and CDR2 is YYNGEE. Trimming stripped 2 bases from V and 2 bases from J, with 14 bases between. This CDR3 spans 15 amino acids. CDR3 sequence reads: CASSVDLATAYEQYF. The CDR3, as DNA: TGTGCCAGCAGCGTGGATCTAGCGACGGCCTACGAGCAGTACTTC.

The chain recombines TRBV4-3 with TRBJ2-1, with unresolved D. The CDR3 runs 14 residues. Trimming removed 0 bases at V and 10 bases at J, with 13 bases between. Germline V gives CDR1 LGHNA, CDR2 YSLEER. CDR3 amino acids: CASSQDEGVREQFF. The CDR3, as DNA: TGCGCCAGCAGCCAAGATGAAGGCGTCAGGGAGCAGTTCTTC.

This clone was counted between two and nine times. The chain joins TRBV5-1 to TRBJ2-7; 9 bases are shared with TRBD1. Trimming at V came to 10 bases and at J to 1 base, leaving 6 bases not matched to a gene. Per germline, CDR1 SGHRS and CDR2 YFSETQ. CDR3 size: 13 residues. The DNA of the CDR3 is TGCGCCTGCGCCGGGACAGGGTCCTACGAGCAGTACTTC. This encodes CACAGTGSYEQYF.

This clone was seen a few times. The chain joins TRBV6-5 to TRBJ2-7; D gene unclear. Between the trimmed V and J ends, which lost 4 bases and 2 bases, there was a span of 9 bases. The CDR3 totals 13 residues. CDR1 is MNHEY and CDR2 is SVGAGI in the germline V gene. DNA for the CDR3: TGTGCCAGCAGTTCCATACCCGCCTACGAGCAGTACTTC. Protein sequence: CASSSIPAYEQYF.

V is TRBV5-8 and J is TRBJ1-2, with D uncertain. The germline gives CDR1 SGHTS, CDR2 YDEGEE. This CDR3 has 12 amino acids. Trimming left V 4 bases short and J 8 bases short, with 12 bases between. The CDR3 loop reads CASSVDGPGYTF. The CDR3 bases are TGTGCCAGCAGCGTAGACGGTCCCGGCTACACCTTC.

This clone has a single count. The chain employs TRBV19 and TRBJ1-5; 9 positions agree with TRBD1. V gave up 7 bases and J gave up 6 bases; unmatched junction bases: 7. The CDR3 loop spans 14 amino acids. Germline loops: CDR1 LNHDA, CDR2 SQIVND (reference sequence). CDR3 residues: CASMAGTGSQPQHF. The CDR3 DNA follows: TGTGCCAGTATGGCCGGGACAGGGAGTCAGCCCCAGCATTTT. Full variable domain (rest looked up from reference TRBV19 and TRBJ1-5): DGGITQSPKYLFRKEGQNVTLSCEQNLNHDAMYWYRQDPGQGLRLIYYSQIVNDFQKGDIAEGYSVSREKKESFPLTVTSAQKNPTAFYLCASMAGTGSQPQHFGDGTRLSIL.

A few counts support this clone. The chain has TRBV6-5 and TRBJ1-2, with TRBD1 as a possible D gene (6 bases). The germline V and J ends were trimmed by 4 bases and 8 bases, with 14 bases remaining between them. CDR1 is MNHEY and CDR2 is SVGAGI in the germline V gene. The CDR3 extends over 13 amino acids. CDR3 nucleotides: TGTGCCAGCAGTTCTCCAGGGGTAGGCGGCTACACCTTC. Encoded protein: CASSSPGVGGYTF.

This clone has more than one count but fewer than ten. This chain links TRBV5-5 with TRBJ1-1; 9 bases match TRBD1. CDR1 is SGHKS and CDR2 is YYEKEE in the germline V gene (reference sequence). The V gene end was trimmed by 3 bases and the J gene end by 4 bases; junction bases not matched to a gene: 4. The CDR3 covers 14 residues. This CDR3 is CASSYRGLVTEAFF. The CDR3 DNA reads TGTGCCAGCAGCTACAGGGGGCTGGTCACTGAAGCTTTCTTT.

This clone was counted only a few times. This chain uses TRBV30 with TRBJ2-2; D perhaps matches TRBD1 (5 bases). The CDR3 length is 13 residues. V lost 3 bases to trimming and J lost 4 bases, with 9 bases between them. Germline loops: CDR1 GTSNPN, CDR2 SVGIG (reference sequence). As DNA, the CDR3 is TGTGCCTGGAGAAATAGGGGCACCGGGGAGCTGTTTTTT. Translation: CAWRNRGTGELFF.